This T cell receptor (beta chain) comes out of a study of control samples from healthy donors and cancer patients. The CDR3 extends over 15 amino acids. Per the germline V gene, CDR1 is SGHTA and CDR2 is FQGNSA. Germline trimming cut 1 base from V and 5 bases from J; bases unmatched to any gene: 5. Some clones are missing from TCRdb's copy, which holds only in-frame ones; the method was immunoSEQ multiplex PCR. The table includes a few hundred thousand clones, approximately 90% detected once. The clonotype was recovered from a man between 40 and 49 years old with head and neck cancer. The sequencing input was PBMCs. The chain uses TRBV7-2 and TRBJ2-5, with TRBD1 matching over 9 bases. The CDR3 loop reads CASSLGTGVRETQYF. CDR3 nucleotide sequence: TGTGCCAGCAGCTTAGGGACAGGGGTCAGGGAGACCCAGTACTTC.